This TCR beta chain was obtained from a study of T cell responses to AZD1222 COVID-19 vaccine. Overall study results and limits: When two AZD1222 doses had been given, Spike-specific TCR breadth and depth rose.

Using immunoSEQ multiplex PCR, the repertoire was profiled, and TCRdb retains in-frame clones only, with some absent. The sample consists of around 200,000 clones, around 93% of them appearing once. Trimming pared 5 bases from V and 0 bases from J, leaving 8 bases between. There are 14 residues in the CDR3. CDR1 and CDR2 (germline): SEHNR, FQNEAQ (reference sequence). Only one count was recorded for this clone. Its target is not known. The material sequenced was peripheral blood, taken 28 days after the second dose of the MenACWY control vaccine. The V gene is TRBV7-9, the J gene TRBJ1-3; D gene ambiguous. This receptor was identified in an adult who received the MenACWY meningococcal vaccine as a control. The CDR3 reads CASSRSNSGNTIYF. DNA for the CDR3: TGTGCCAGCAGCCGAAGCAACTCTGGAAACACCATATATTTT. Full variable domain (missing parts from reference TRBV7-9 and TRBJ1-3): DTGVSQNPRHKITKRGQNVTFRCDPISEHNRLYWYRQTLGQGPEFLTYFQNEAQLEKSRLLSDRFSAERPKGSFSTLEIQRTEQGDSAMYLCASSRSNSGNTIYFGEGSWLTVV.